This T cell receptor beta chain originates from a study of beta chain features in type 1 diabetes. After removal of 4 bases from V and 4 bases from J, the junction contained 11 bases not matched to a gene. Germline-derived CDR1 and CDR2 are SGHVS and FQNEAQ. This CDR3 comprises 17 residues. All of the isolated RNA was reverse transcribed, so expressed TCRB transcripts were sequenced. Using immunoSEQ multiplex PCR, the repertoire was profiled, and TCRdb retains in-frame clones only, with some absent. This sample has fewer than 900,000 clones; roughly 16% occur once, and the top ten carry 0.023%. The J gene is TRBJ2-4, the V gene TRBV7-8, with 9 bases matching TRBD1. Material: naive CD4+ T cells from blood. The sequence was obtained from a woman younger than 30 in good health. CDR3 amino acids: CASSSGGLGQGKNIQYF. In DNA form, the CDR3 reads TGTGCCAGCAGCTCCGGTGGGCTGGGACAGGGAAAAAACATTCAGTACTTC.